Below, one T cell receptor (beta chain) is given with its context. This specimen comes from a study of blood T cell repertoires in COVID-19. The CDR3 consists of 17 residues. Trimming took 5 bases from V and 5 from J, leaving 22 bases between them. Germline V gene data show CDR1 as SGHTA and CDR2 as FQGNSA. The assay was immunoSEQ multiplex PCR, and TCRdb's table has in-frame clones only and misses some. Here the sample spans about 220,000 clones, about four fifths being singletons. The clonotype originates from a woman aged 70-85 years with acute or convalescent COVID-19. The V call is TRBV7-2, the J call TRBJ2-1; TRBD2 is a possible D gene (6 bases). Sequenced sample: peripheral blood. This CDR3 reads CASSPSRWRAGNNEQFF. DNA for the CDR3: TGTGCCAGCAGCCCTTCTAGGTGGAGGGCGGGGAACAATGAGCAGTTCTTC.